A single sample is the source of the 32 T cell receptor beta chains below, sequenced in a study of T cell changes during pregnancy in multiple sclerosis. TCRdb's table, derived via immunoSEQ multiplex PCR, lists solely in-frame clones and lacks some. The table has just over 50,000 clones, around 92% seen once; the top ten hold under 0.7%. The starting material was CD4+ T cells from peripheral blood mononuclear cells, obtained after pregnancy. The receptors were gathered from a female donor with multiple sclerosis, enrolled in a pregnancy study.

The chain uses TRBV5-1 and TRBJ1-2; the match to TRBD1 covers 11 bases. Germline trimming cut 0 bases from V and 7 bases from J; bases unmatched to any gene: 5. Germline CDR1 reads SGHRS; CDR2 reads YFSETQ. This CDR3 contains 15 residues. The CDR3 reads CASSLEGQGASGYTF. The CDR3 DNA follows: TGCGCCAGCAGCTTGGAAGGACAGGGGGCCTCTGGCTACACCTTC.

This clone was seen only once. The gene calls are TRBV28 and TRBJ1-6; TRBD1 is a possible D gene (6 bases). Germline lookup yields CDR1 MDHEN and CDR2 SYDVKM. This CDR3 is 19 amino acids long. V lost 3 bases, J lost 1 base, and 19 bases lay in between. The CDR3 DNA reads TGTGCCAGCAGTTTTAGGGGGGGGCGGTATAGGTCCTATAATTCACCCCTCCACTTT. Translated, it gives CASSFRGGRYRSYNSPLHF. The full variable domain, with the rest looked up from reference TRBV28 and TRBJ1-6, is DVKVTQSSRYLVKRTGEKVFLECVQDMDHENMFWYRQDPGLGLRLIYFSYDVKMKEKGDIPEGYSVSREKKERFSLILESASTNQTSMYLCASSFRGGRYRSYNSPLHFGNGTRLTVT.

This chain links TRBV6-6 with TRBJ2-7; the match to TRBD1 covers 8 bases. Germline V gives CDR1 MNHNY, CDR2 SVGAGI (reference sequence). The CDR3 totals 16 residues. Losses at the gene ends were 1 base for V and 2 bases for J; bases not matched to a gene: 7. The CDR3 DNA sequence: TGTGCCAGCAGTTACTTACTGACAGGGGATCCCTACGAGCAGTACTTC. Translating gives CASSYLLTGDPYEQYF.

The chain is built from TRBV7-2 and TRBJ2-7; 8 bases fit TRBD2. Germline trimming cut 3 bases from V and 7 bases from J; bases unmatched to any gene: 11. CDR3 length: 15 amino acids. CDR1 is SGHTA, CDR2 FQGNSA, per germline. In nucleotides, the CDR3 is TGTGCCAGCAGCTTTACCAGCGGGGGCGAATGGGAGCAGTACTTC. Protein: CASSFTSGGEWEQYF. Drawing the rest from reference TRBV7-2 and TRBJ2-7, the complete variable domain is GAGVSQSPSNKVTEKGKDVELRCDPISGHTALYWYRQSLGQGLEFLIYFQGNSAPDKSGLPSDRFSAERTGGSVSTLTIQRTQQEDSAVYLCASSFTSGGEWEQYFGPGTRLTVT.

The chain has TRBV5-4 and TRBJ2-5; the match to TRBD2 covers 8 bases. The V and J ends lost 0 bases and 5 bases, in that order; junction bases with no gene match: 9. In germline, CDR1 is SGHNT, CDR2 YYREEE (reference sequence). The CDR3 extends over 16 amino acids. For the CDR3, the DNA is TGTGCCAGCAGCTTGGCCGGGGGGGGCAGTCGGGAGACCCAGTACTTC. Translated: CASSLAGGGSRETQYF.

The chain has TRBV5-5 and TRBJ1-1; D gene ambiguous. CDR3 length: 16 residues. In germline, CDR1 is SGHKS, CDR2 YYEKEE (reference sequence). V was trimmed by 2 bases and J by 2 bases, leaving 16 bases between them. The CDR3 region has the DNA TGTGCCAGCAGCTTAGGCCCATCCGGAGACAACACTGAAGCTTTCTTT. Translating gives CASSLGPSGDNTEAFF.

The chain joins TRBV2 to TRBJ1-3; D ambiguous. This CDR3 comprises 15 residues. CDR1 SNHLY and CDR2 FYNNEI come from the germline V gene. Between the trimmed V and J ends, which lost 6 bases and 0 bases, there was a span of 12 bases. The CDR3 reads CASRGDGDSGNTIYF. The CDR3 DNA is TGTGCCAGCAGGGGAGACGGTGACTCTGGAAACACCATATATTTT.

This chain links TRBV11-3 with TRBJ2-1; D gene unclear. V was shortened by 5 bases and J by 5 bases, with 25 bases between the two germline ends. In germline, CDR1 is SGHNT, CDR2 YENEEA. The CDR3 has 18 amino acids. CDR3 sequence: CASSIRAARQNFHNEQFF. CDR3 sequence (DNA): TGTGCCAGCAGCATACGAGCCGCAAGACAAAATTTCCACAATGAGCAGTTCTTC.

Worth noting for this clone: The junction departs from the called germline gene at one end, perhaps through a read error. V is TRBV18 and J is TRBJ2-3; 7 nucleotides agree with TRBD1. Per the germline V gene, CDR1 is KGHSH and CDR2 is LQKENI. This CDR3 has 12 amino acids. The CDR3 sequence is CASSPQGDTQYF. The CDR3 DNA sequence: TGTGCCAGCTCGCCACAGGGGGATACGCAGTATTTT.

This chain links TRBV5-1 with TRBJ2-7; 11 bases agree with TRBD2. This CDR3 spans 16 amino acids. Germline lookup yields CDR1 SGHRS and CDR2 YFSETQ. The V gene end was trimmed by 0 bases and the J gene end by 3 bases; junction bases not matched to a gene: 5. DNA of the CDR3: TGCGCCAGCAGCTTGGCCGGGACTAGCGGCCTCTACGAGCAGTACTTC. Translation gives CASSLAGTSGLYEQYF. Using reference TRBV5-1 and TRBJ2-7 for the parts outside the CDR3, the full variable domain is KAGVTQTPRYLIKTRGQQVTLSCSPISGHRSVSWYQQTPGQGLQFLFEYFSETQRNKGNFPGRFSGRQFSNSRSEMNVSTLELGDSALYLCASSLAGTSGLYEQYFGPGTRLTVT.

The rearrangement joins TRBV14 to TRBJ2-7, with D perhaps TRBD2 (5 bases). The CDR3 length is 14 residues. V lost 1 base to trimming and J lost 6 bases, with 13 bases between them. Per the germline V gene, CDR1 is SGHDN and CDR2 is FVKESK. CDR3 amino acids: CASSQGLRGPEQYF. The DNA of the CDR3 is TGTGCCAGCAGCCAAGGTCTTCGCGGGCCCGAGCAGTACTTC.

The chain employs TRBV10-3 and TRBJ1-5, with 8 positions matching TRBD1. In germline, CDR1 is ENHRY, CDR2 SYGVKD. There are 15 residues in the CDR3. Trimming took 10 bases from V and 2 from J; bases not matched to a gene: 10. The CDR3 DNA reads TGTGCCACTGCGACAGGGGAATCCGGCAATCAGCCCCAGCATTTT. Amino acids: CATATGESGNQPQHF.

This chain joins TRBV18 and TRBJ2-5; 7 positions agree with TRBD1. The CDR3 loop spans 15 amino acids. CDR1 is KGHSH and CDR2 is LQKENI in the germline V gene. J gave up 4 bases and V 1 base, and 6 bases lay outside the gene matches. This CDR3 reads CASSPQGNRGETQYF. CDR3 coding DNA: TGTGCCAGCTCACCACAAGGCAACAGGGGAGAGACCCAGTACTTC.

The V gene is TRBV11-3, the J gene TRBJ2-3; TRBD2 is a possible D gene (6 bases). V lost 5 bases, J lost 3 bases, and 18 bases lay in between. Germline CDR1 reads SGHNT; CDR2 reads YENEEA. The CDR3 has 16 residues. For the CDR3, the DNA is TGTGCCAGCAGCCCCAGAGTGGGACTGGGGACAGATACGCAGTATTTT. This sequence encodes CASSPRVGLGTDTQYF.

This chain links TRBV29-1 with TRBJ2-5; 12 bases agree with TRBD2. This CDR3 spans 12 amino acids. V was pared by 7 bases and J by 5 bases, with 2 bases of the junction left unmatched. Germline lookup yields CDR1 SQVTM and CDR2 ANQGSEA. DNA for the CDR3: TGCAGCGGGGGGACTAGCGGGGAGACCCAGTACTTC. It is translated as CSGGTSGETQYF.

The rearrangement links TRBV5-6 to TRBJ1-4; no clear D gene. Deletions cut 3 bases from V and 7 bases from J, with 19 bases between. CDR3 length: 16 residues. CDR1 is SGHDT and CDR2 is YYEEEE in the germline V gene. The CDR3 loop is CASSSRVKGRGEKLFF. Written as DNA, the CDR3 is TGTGCCAGCAGCTCCCGCGTTAAGGGCCGGGGTGAAAAACTGTTTTTT.

The chain links TRBV11-2 to TRBJ2-7; 8 bases align to TRBD2. V lost 5 bases, J lost 6 bases, and 12 bases stayed unmatched. The CDR3 consists of 15 residues. CDR1 and CDR2 from the germline V gene are SGHAT and FQNNGV. The CDR3 sequence is CASSPGTSVTGEQYF. The CDR3 region has the DNA TGTGCCAGCAGCCCCGGGACTAGTGTAACGGGCGAGCAGTACTTC.

The chain is built from TRBV5-4 and TRBJ2-5; 8 bases map to TRBD2. Per germline, CDR1 SGHNT and CDR2 YYREEE (reference sequence). This CDR3 spans 15 amino acids. V shed 5 bases, J shed 4 bases, and the junction held 10 bases outside the gene matches. The DNA for the CDR3 is TGTGCCAGCAGGCCGGGACTAGACGTTGCAGAGACCCAGTACTTC. Protein product: CASRPGLDVAETQYF.

The J gene is TRBJ2-1, the V gene TRBV7-9; TRBD2 agrees at 7 bases. CDR1 SEHNR and CDR2 FQNEAQ come from the germline V gene (reference sequence). The V gene end was trimmed by 1 base and the J gene end by 9 bases; junction bases not matched to a gene: 6. The CDR3 totals 14 residues. CDR3 protein: CASSLDLGGGEQFF. The CDR3 region has the DNA TGTGCCAGCAGCTTAGATCTCGGCGGGGGTGAGCAGTTCTTC. The entire variable domain, with the rest obtained from reference TRBV7-9 and TRBJ2-1, is as follows: DTGVSQNPRHKITKRGQNVTFRCDPISEHNRLYWYRQTLGQGPEFLTYFQNEAQLEKSRLLSDRFSAERPKGSFSTLEIQRTEQGDSAMYLCASSLDLGGGEQFFGPGTRLTVL.

The chain couples TRBV9 to TRBJ2-1; TRBD2 is a possible D gene (6 bases). Per the germline V gene, CDR1 is SGDLS and CDR2 is YYNGEE. V shed 0 bases and J shed 4 bases, with 17 bases lying between them. The length of the CDR3 is 17 residues. The CDR3 sequence is CASSVDSRRERYNEQFF. Here the CDR3 DNA reads TGTGCCAGCAGCGTAGATAGTAGGAGGGAGCGGTACAATGAGCAGTTCTTC.

The chain is built from TRBV5-8 and TRBJ2-5, with 8 nucleotides matching TRBD1. Trimming at V came to 2 bases and at J to 5 bases, leaving 2 bases not matched to a gene. Germline assignment: CDR1 SGHTS and CDR2 YDEGEE. This CDR3 spans 13 amino acids. The CDR3 bases are TGTGCCAGCAGCTTTGACAGGGGTGAGACCCAGTACTTC. It codes for CASSFDRGETQYF.

There are a few counts of this clone. The CDR3 DNA reads as TGTGCCAGCCGACAGGGGTGGATTGGGAACACTGAAGCTTTCTTT. It codes for CASRQGWIGNTEAFF. The gene calls are TRBV27 and TRBJ1-1, with 8 bases matching TRBD1. Trimming took 8 bases from V and 1 from J; bases not matched to a gene: 9. The CDR3 has 15 amino acids. Germline lookup yields CDR1 MNHEY and CDR2 SMNVEV (reference sequence).

This clone has a single count. The gene calls are TRBV7-2 and TRBJ2-2; the match to TRBD2 covers 7 bases. Germline V gene lookup returns CDR1 SGHTA and CDR2 FQGNSA. The V and J ends lost 3 bases and 7 bases, in that order; junction bases with no gene match: 8. The CDR3 consists of 15 residues. CDR3 in DNA: TGTGCCAGCAGCTTTAAGGCGGGAGAGGTCGGGGAGCTGTTTTTT. Translating gives CASSFKAGEVGELFF.

The rearrangement links TRBV7-2 to TRBJ2-7; 11 bases are shared with TRBD2. Germline trimming cut 5 bases from V and 5 bases from J; bases unmatched to any gene: 11. There are 16 residues in the CDR3. Germline V gene sequence: CDR1 SGHTA, CDR2 FQGNSA. The CDR3 nucleotides read TGTGCCAGCAGCAGAGTGGGGACTAGCGGAAGGAACGAGCAGTACTTC. Translated: CASSRVGTSGRNEQYF.

The rearrangement uses TRBV11-2 and TRBJ2-2; tentatively, D is TRBD2 (5 bases). Germline-derived CDR1 and CDR2 are SGHAT and FQNNGV. There are 15 residues in the CDR3. The V gene lost 0 bases and the J gene lost 3 bases, with 8 bases spanning the gap. The CDR3 nucleotides read TGTGCCAGCAGCTTAGAACGGGGAGACACCGGGGAGCTGTTTTTT. The encoded protein is CASSLERGDTGELFF.

V is TRBV5-6 and J is TRBJ2-3, with TRBD2 identical over 7 bases. V lost 0 bases and J lost 5; bases outside the gene matches: 3. This CDR3 comprises 14 residues. CDR1 is SGHDT and CDR2 is YYEEEE in the germline V gene. The CDR3 here is CASSLEQREDTQYF. CDR3 bases: TGTGCCAGCAGCTTGGAACAGCGGGAAGATACGCAGTATTTT.

The chain joins TRBV11-3 to TRBJ1-2, with 7 positions matching TRBD1. This CDR3 comprises 17 residues. With 1 base clipped from V and 0 bases from J, the junction kept 8 bases outside the gene matches. Germline CDR1 SGHNT, CDR2 YENEEA. CDR3 loop: CASSLGRRDSSNYGYTF. The CDR3 region has the DNA TGTGCCAGCAGCTTAGGACGCCGGGACAGCTCTAACTATGGCTACACCTTC.

The count of this clone is one. V is TRBV5-5 and J is TRBJ1-3; 9 nucleotides line up with TRBD1. There are 16 residues in the CDR3. Germline V gives CDR1 SGHKS, CDR2 YYEKEE (reference sequence). The V and J ends lost 3 bases and 0 bases, in that order; junction bases with no gene match: 4. The CDR3 region is CASSWTGALSGNTIYF. The CDR3, as DNA: TGTGCCAGCAGCTGGACAGGGGCACTCTCTGGAAACACCATATATTTT.

The rearrangement links TRBV5-6 to TRBJ1-4, with 10 bases lining up with TRBD1. CDR1 SGHDT and CDR2 YYEEEE come from the germline V gene. Trimming cost V 4 bases and J 2 bases; bases outside gene matches: 5. The length of the CDR3 is 16 residues. The CDR3 nucleotides read TGTGCCAGCAGCAGCCGACAGGGGGCGACTAATGAAAAACTGTTTTTT. Translating gives CASSSRQGATNEKLFF.

The chain combines TRBV4-1 with TRBJ2-6; D unclear. The CDR3 extends over 17 amino acids. With 2 bases removed from V and 0 bases from J, the gap between germline ends came to 11 bases. Germline V gene data show CDR1 as MGHRA and CDR2 as YSYEKL. The CDR3 protein is CASSQTRLGSGANVLTF. CDR3 coding DNA: TGCGCCAGCAGCCAAACGCGGCTCGGCTCTGGGGCCAACGTCCTGACTTTC.

Only one count was recorded for this clone. The rearrangement uses TRBV4-2 and TRBJ2-1; D is possibly TRBD2 (5 bases). The V end lost 3 bases, the J end lost 2 bases, and 14 bases lay between the germline ends. Germline CDR1 and CDR2: LGHNA and YNFKEQ. This CDR3 comprises 16 residues. The CDR3 DNA reads as TGTGCCAGCAGCCACGGGGTTGCCGGCACCTACAATGAGCAGTTCTTC. This encodes CASSHGVAGTYNEQFF.

The V gene is TRBV7-2, the J gene TRBJ2-3; D remains ambiguous. Germline values: CDR1 SGHTA, CDR2 FQGNSA. CDR3 size: 12 residues. V was clipped by 7 bases and J by 2 bases, with 7 bases between them. CDR3 sequence reads: CASNSHTDTQYF. In DNA, the CDR3 is TGTGCCAGCAATTCCCACACAGATACGCAGTATTTT.